Included here is one TCR beta chain sequence, with context. Antigen: not known. Built from TCR beta cDNA, the libraries had unique molecular identifiers in them. Input populations of about 1 to 11 million T cells gave rise to around 480,000 cDNA molecules. TCRdb re-derived calls from the PCR reads in MiXCR, one entry per CDR3 protein. The data show about 820,000 distinct CDR3 sequences, roughly 50% seen once. Per germline, CDR1 DFQATT and CDR2 SNEGSKA (reference sequence). The trim removed 6 bases at V and 5 bases at J, leaving 16 bases unmatched. The CDR3 spans 15 residues. The data stem from a study of post-analysis software for immune sequencing data. Notes on the study in general: Roughly 5 TRBV segments occurring more often in patients than controls included TRBV5-6, TRBV5-1 and TRBV20-1.

The receptor comes from a girl aged 5-17 years with multiple sclerosis. The chain carries TRBV20-1 and TRBJ2-7; 7 bases align to TRBD1. Sequenced input: blood. In DNA form, the CDR3 reads TGCAGTGCATGGACCCAGACAGGGAGACCCCACGAGCAGTACTTC. Protein: CSAWTQTGRPHEQYF.